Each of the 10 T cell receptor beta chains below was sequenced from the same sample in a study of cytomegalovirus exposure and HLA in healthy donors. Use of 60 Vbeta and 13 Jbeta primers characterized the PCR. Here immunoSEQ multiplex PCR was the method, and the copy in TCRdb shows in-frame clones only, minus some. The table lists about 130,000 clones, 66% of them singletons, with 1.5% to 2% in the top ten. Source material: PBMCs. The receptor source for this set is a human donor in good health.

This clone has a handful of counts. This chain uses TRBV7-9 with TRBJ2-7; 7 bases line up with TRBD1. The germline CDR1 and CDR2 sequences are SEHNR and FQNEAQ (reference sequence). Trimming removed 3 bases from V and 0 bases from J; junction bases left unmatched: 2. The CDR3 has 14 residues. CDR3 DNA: TGTGCCAGCAGCTTGACAGGGAGCTCCTACGAGCAGTACTTC. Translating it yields CASSLTGSSYEQYF.

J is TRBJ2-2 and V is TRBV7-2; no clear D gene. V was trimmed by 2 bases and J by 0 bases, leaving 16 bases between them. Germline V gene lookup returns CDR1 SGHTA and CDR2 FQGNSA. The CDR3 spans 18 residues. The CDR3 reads CASSLPPDWSANTGELFF. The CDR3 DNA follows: TGTGCCAGCAGCTTACCCCCCGACTGGAGCGCGAACACCGGGGAGCTGTTTTTT.

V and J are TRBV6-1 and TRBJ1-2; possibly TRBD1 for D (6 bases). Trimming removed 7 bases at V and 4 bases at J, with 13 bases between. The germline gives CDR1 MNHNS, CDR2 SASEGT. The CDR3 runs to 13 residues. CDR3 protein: CASTLRDIYGYTF. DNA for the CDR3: TGTGCCAGCACCTTACGGGACATCTATGGCTACACCTTC.

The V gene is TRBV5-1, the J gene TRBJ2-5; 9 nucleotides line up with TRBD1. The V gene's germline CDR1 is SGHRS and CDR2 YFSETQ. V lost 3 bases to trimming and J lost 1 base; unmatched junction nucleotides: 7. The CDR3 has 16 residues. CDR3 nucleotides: TGCGCCAGCAGCTCCTTTGGGACAGGGACCCAAGAGACCCAGTACTTC. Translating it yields CASSSFGTGTQETQYF.

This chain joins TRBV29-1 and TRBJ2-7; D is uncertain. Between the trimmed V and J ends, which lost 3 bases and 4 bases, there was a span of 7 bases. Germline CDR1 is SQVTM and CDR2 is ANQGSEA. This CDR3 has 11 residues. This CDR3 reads CSVEYKYEQYF. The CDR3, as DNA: TGCAGCGTTGAGTACAAGTACGAGCAGTACTTC.

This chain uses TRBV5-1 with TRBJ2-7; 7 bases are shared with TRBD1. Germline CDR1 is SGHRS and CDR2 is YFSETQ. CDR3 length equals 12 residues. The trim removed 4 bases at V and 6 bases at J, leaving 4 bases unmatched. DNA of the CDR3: TGCGCCAGCAGCCCCAACAGGGGCGAGCAGTACTTC. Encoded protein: CASSPNRGEQYF.

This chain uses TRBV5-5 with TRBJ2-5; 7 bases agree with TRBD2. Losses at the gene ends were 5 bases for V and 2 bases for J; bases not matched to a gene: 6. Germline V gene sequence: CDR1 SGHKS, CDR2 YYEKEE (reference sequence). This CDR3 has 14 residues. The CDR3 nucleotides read TGTGCCAGCAGTTCCGGACTAGAACAAGAGACCCAGTACTTC. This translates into CASSSGLEQETQYF.

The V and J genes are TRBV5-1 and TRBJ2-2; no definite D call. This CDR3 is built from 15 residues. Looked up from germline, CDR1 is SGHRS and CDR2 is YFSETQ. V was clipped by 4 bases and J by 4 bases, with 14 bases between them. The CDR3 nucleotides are TGCGCCAGCAGCACCGACACACCAAGCACCGGGGAGCTGTTTTTT. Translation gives CASSTDTPSTGELFF.

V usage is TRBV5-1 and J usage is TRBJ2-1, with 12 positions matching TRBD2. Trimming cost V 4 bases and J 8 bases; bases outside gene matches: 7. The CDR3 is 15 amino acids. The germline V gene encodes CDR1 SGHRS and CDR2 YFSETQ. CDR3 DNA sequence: TGCGCCAGCAGCCCGACTAGCGGGAGTGTCTATGAGCAGTTCTTC. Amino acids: CASSPTSGSVYEQFF. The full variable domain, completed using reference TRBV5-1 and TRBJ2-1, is KAGVTQTPRYLIKTRGQQVTLSCSPISGHRSVSWYQQTPGQGLQFLFEYFSETQRNKGNFPGRFSGRQFSNSRSEMNVSTLELGDSALYLCASSPTSGSVYEQFFGPGTRLTVL.

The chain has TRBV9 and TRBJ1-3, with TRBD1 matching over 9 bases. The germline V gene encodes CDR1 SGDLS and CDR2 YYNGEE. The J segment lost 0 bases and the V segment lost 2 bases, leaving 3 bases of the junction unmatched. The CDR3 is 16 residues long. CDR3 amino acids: CASSVGTGSSGNTIYF. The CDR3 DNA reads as TGTGCCAGCAGCGTGGGGACAGGGAGCTCTGGAAACACCATATATTTT.